The source of this TCR beta chain is a study of blood T cell repertoires in COVID-19. At the level of the study: Sites in the United States, Italy and Spain provided acute and convalescent COVID-19 samples.

Germline CDR1 and CDR2: SEHNR and FQNEAQ (reference sequence). The V end lost 1 base, the J end lost 0 bases, and 11 bases lay between the germline ends. This CDR3 is built from 16 residues. How the authors handled the data: Estimation of nucleated cell counts relied on the amplification of reference gene primers. Repertoires were generated with immunoSEQ multiplex PCR, while TCRdb's copy carries only in-frame clones and drops some. That table is the source of V, J and clone size, and D and trimming were worked out from the DNA. Of over 300,000 clones in the sample, approximately 88% are singletons; the top ten hold around 6.6%.

The sample taken for sequencing was peripheral blood. The receptor comes from a young man who had recovered from COVID-19. J is TRBJ2-3 and V is TRBV7-9; tentatively, D is TRBD1 (5 bases). The CDR3 sequence: CASSLGTLRSTDTQYF. The CDR3 nucleotides read TGTGCCAGCAGCTTAGGGACACTACGGAGCACAGATACGCAGTATTTT.